The clone carrying this T cell receptor beta chain showed up many times. This CDR3 comprises 16 residues. With 7 bases clipped from V and 10 bases from J, the junction kept 13 bases outside the gene matches. Germline loops: CDR1 MNHEY, CDR2 SVGEGT. The data originate from a study of blood T cells in healthy people across ages. All donors came from Russia, were Caucasian and healthy, and spanned ages 6 to 90. Combining a sample-barcoded 5' primer with a J-beta primer mix, a second PCR ran for roughly 7 to 12 cycles. TCRdb redid the calling of the 5' RACE reads with MiXCR, one entry per CDR3 protein. Counted here are some 700,000 distinct CDR3 sequences, roughly 41% occurring once; the ten biggest clones make up roughly 20%.

This clonotype originated in a woman aged 55-70 years in good health. The chain has TRBV6-2 or TRBV6-3 and TRBJ2-1; 13 bases match TRBD2. The sequenced sample consisted of blood. This CDR3 is CASTQPAGLAGKEQFF. The CDR3 nucleotides are TGTGCCAGCACCCAACCGGCGGGACTAGCGGGGAAGGAGCAGTTCTTC.